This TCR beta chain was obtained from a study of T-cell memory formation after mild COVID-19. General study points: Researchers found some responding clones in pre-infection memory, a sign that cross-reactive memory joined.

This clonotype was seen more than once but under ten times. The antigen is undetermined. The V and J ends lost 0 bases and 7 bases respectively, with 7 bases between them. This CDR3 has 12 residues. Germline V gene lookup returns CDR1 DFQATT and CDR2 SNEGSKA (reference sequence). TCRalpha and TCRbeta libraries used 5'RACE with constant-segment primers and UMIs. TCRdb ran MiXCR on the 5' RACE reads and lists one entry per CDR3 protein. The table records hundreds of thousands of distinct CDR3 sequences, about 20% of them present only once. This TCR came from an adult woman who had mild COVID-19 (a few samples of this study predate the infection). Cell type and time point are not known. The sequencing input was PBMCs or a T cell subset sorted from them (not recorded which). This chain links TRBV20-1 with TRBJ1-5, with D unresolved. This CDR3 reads CSARDLGQPQHF. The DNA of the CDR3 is TGCAGTGCTAGAGATCTAGGGCAGCCCCAGCATTTT.